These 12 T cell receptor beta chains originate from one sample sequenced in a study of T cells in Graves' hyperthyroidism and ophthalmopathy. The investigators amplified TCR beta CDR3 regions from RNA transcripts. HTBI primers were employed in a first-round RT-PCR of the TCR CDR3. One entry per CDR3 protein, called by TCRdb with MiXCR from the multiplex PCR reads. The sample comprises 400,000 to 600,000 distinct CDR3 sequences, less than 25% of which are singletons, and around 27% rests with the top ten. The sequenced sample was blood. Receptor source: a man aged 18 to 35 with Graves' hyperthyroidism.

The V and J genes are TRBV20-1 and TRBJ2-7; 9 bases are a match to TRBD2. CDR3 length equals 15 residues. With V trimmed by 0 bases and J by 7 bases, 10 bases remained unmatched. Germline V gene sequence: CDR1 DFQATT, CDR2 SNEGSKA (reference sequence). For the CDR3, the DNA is TGCAGTGCTAGAGATCTGACGGGACTAGCAGTTGAGCAGTACTTC. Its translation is CSARDLTGLAVEQYF.

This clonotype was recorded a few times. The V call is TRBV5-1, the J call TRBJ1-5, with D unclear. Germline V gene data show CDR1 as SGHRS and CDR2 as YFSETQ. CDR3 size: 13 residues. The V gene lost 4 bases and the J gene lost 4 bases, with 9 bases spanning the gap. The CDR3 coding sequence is TGCGCCAGCAGCCCTTTGGGGAATCAGCCCCAGCATTTT. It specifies CASSPLGNQPQHF.

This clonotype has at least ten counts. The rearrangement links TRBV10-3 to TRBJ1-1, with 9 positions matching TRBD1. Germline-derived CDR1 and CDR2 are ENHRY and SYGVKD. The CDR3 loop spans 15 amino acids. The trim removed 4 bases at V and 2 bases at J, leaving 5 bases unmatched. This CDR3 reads CAISGGQGPNTEAFF. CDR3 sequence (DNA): TGTGCCATCAGTGGGGGACAGGGCCCTAACACTGAAGCTTTCTTT.

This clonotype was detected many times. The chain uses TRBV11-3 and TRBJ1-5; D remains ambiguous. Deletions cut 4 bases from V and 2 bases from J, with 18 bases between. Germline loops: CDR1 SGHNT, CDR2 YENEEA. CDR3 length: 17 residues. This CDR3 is CASSSRVAGEGNQPQHF. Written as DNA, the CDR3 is TGTGCCAGCAGCTCACGGGTGGCAGGAGAGGGCAATCAGCCCCAGCATTTT.

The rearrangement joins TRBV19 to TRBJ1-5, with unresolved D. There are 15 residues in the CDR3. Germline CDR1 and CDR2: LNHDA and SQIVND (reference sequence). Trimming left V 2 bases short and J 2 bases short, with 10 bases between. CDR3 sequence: CASSIMAFGNQPQHF. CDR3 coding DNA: TGTGCCAGTAGTATAATGGCATTCGGCAATCAGCCCCAGCATTTT.

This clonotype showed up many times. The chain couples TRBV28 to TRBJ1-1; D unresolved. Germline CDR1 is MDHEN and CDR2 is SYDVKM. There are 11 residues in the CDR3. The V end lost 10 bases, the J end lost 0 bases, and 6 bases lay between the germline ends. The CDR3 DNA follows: TGTGCCACCCTTCTGAACACTGAAGCTTTCTTT. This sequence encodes CATLLNTEAFF.

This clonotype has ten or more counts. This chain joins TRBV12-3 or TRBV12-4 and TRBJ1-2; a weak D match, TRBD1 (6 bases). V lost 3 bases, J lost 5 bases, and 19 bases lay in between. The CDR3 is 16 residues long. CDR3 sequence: CASSLAIGQTSYGYTF. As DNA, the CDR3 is TGTGCCAGCAGTTTGGCAATTGGACAGACTTCTTATGGCTACACCTTC.

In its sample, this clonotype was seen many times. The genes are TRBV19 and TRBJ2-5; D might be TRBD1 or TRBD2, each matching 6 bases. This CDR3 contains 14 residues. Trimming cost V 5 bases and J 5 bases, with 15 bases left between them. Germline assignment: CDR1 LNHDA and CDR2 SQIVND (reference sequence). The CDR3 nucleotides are TGTGCCAGTAGTTCCCGGGGGCTACTTGAGACCCAGTACTTC. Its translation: CASSSRGLLETQYF.

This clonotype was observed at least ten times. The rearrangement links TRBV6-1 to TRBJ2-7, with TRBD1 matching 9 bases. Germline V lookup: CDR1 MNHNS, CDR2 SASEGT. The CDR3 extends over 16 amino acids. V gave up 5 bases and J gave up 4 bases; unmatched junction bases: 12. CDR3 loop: CASSTTGGWSAYEQYF. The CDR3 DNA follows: TGTGCCAGCAGTACCACAGGGGGCTGGTCCGCTTACGAGCAGTACTTC.

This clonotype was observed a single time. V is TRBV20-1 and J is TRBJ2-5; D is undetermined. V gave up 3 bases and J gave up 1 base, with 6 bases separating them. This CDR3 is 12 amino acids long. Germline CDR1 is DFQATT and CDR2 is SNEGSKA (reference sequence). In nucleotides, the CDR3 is TGCAGTGCTAGTTTTAGCCAAGAGACCCAGTACTTC. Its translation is CSASFSQETQYF.

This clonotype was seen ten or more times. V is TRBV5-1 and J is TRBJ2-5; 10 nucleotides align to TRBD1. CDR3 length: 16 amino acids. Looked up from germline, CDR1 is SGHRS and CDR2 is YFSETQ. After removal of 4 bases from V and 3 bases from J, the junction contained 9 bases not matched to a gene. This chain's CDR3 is CASSLPLGTGEETQYF. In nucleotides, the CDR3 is TGCGCCAGCAGCCTCCCTCTTGGGACAGGGGAAGAGACCCAGTACTTC.

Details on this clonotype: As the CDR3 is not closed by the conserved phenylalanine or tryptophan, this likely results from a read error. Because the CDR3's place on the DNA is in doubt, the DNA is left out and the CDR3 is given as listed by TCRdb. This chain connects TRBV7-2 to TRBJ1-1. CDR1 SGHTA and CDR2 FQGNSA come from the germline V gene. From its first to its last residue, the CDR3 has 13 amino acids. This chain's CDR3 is CASSLQPSTEACL.